The rows below give T cell receptor beta chains drawn from one sample of a study of control samples from healthy donors and cancer patients. Sequencing was performed with immunoSEQ multiplex PCR; in TCRdb, only in-frame clones are kept and a portion is missing. This table holds around 250,000 clones, 82% found once. The material sequenced was PBMCs. The origin of the receptors is a woman aged 55 to 70 with lung cancer. CDR3s include the opening cysteine and the closing phenylalanine or tryptophan. D genes are given only for firm matches. Clone sizes are given selectively: once, few, many, or a class where the clone is expanded.

CDR3nt	CDR3aa	d_gene	abundance	v_gene	j_gene	len
TGCGCCAGCAGCTTGAGTGAATCGTACAATGAGCAGTTCTTC	CASSLSESYNEQFF	.	.	TRBV5-1	TRBJ2-1	14
TGCGCCAGCAGCTTGGTGGTAGGGGTGTTGGACTCACCCCTCCACTTT	CASSLVVGVLDSPLHF	.	.	TRBV5-1	TRBJ1-6	16
TGTGCCAGCAGCTCGGGACTAGCGGGAGATTACGAGCAGTACTTC	CASSSGLAGDYEQYF	TRBD2	few	TRBV5-4	TRBJ2-7	15
TGTGCCAGCAGCCAAGGTGGCCAGCGGGAGTTTTTCTTGAAGGAGACCCAGTACTTC	CASSQGGQREFFLKETQYF	TRBD2	.	TRBV3-1/TRBV3-2	TRBJ2-5	19
TGTGCCAGCAGTTTAGTACAGGGAAGCAGCCAGCCCCAGCATTTT	CASSLVQGSSQPQHF	.	.	TRBV27	TRBJ1-5	15
TGCAGCGTCCAGGGGTTCGAATATAACACTGAAGCTTTCTTT	CSVQGFEYNTEAFF	.	.	TRBV29-1	TRBJ1-1	14
TGTGCCAGTAGTATCCCCAGGGACAGCGGCTACACCTTC	CASSIPRDSGYTF	TRBD1	.	TRBV19	TRBJ1-2	13
TGTGCCAGCAGTTTCTCCGGGACAGGGCTCTACGAGCAGTACTTC	CASSFSGTGLYEQYF	TRBD1	.	TRBV27	TRBJ2-7	15
TGCGCCAGCAGCTTGCTGGCGGGAGGACTCTCCTACAATGAGCAGTTCTTC	CASSLLAGGLSYNEQFF	TRBD2	.	TRBV5-1	TRBJ2-1	17
TGTGCCAGCAGCTTTAGCGGGGGGGCAGGAGAGACCCAGTACTTC	CASSFSGGAGETQYF	TRBD2	.	TRBV7-9	TRBJ2-5	15
TGTGCCAGCAGCGCCGGGGGGTATGGCTACACCTTC	CASSAGGYGYTF	.	.	TRBV11-2	TRBJ1-2	12
TGCGCCAGCAGCACTCCGACTAGCGGGAGTAGTACCGGGGAGCTGTTTTTT	CASSTPTSGSSTGELFF	TRBD2	.	TRBV5-1	TRBJ2-2	17
TGTGCCAGCAGATCAGGGGGTTTATCACCCCTCCACTTT	CASRSGGLSPLHF	TRBD1	.	TRBV12-3/TRBV12-4	TRBJ1-6	13
TGCGCCAGCAGCCAAGACAGGGTTCCCAATCAGCCCCAGCATTTT	CASSQDRVPNQPQHF	.	few	TRBV4-1	TRBJ1-5	15
TGTGCCAGCAGGGGAACGGGACAGGGCCAAGAGACCCAGTACTTC	CASRGTGQGQETQYF	TRBD1	once	TRBV27	TRBJ2-5	15
TGTGCCAGCACGGACCCTGACAGCTATGGCTACACCTTC	CASTDPDSYGYTF	.	once	TRBV2	TRBJ1-2	13
TGCGCCAGCAGCTTGGTTGCGGGGGACACTGAAGCTTTCTTT	CASSLVAGDTEAFF	.	.	TRBV5-1	TRBJ1-1	14
TGTGCCAGCAGCTTCCTAGATTTCCATCAAGCTTTCTTT	CASSFLDFHQAFF	.	.	TRBV11-2	TRBJ1-1	13
TGTGCCAGTAGTACTTGGTCACAGGGAAGTGCGGCAAACACCATATATTTT	CASSTWSQGSAANTIYF	.	.	TRBV19	TRBJ1-3	17
TGCGCCAGCAGCTTGGATCCGGGAGAAGTAAAGGGCTACACCTTC	CASSLDPGEVKGYTF	.	.	TRBV5-1	TRBJ1-2	15
TGTGCCACCTCCGGTCGCGGACCCTACAATGAGCAGTTCTTC	CATSGRGPYNEQFF	.	.	TRBV7-2	TRBJ2-1	14
TGTGCCAGCTCAAATGGGCAGGCCCCCTACGAGCAGTACTTC	CASSNGQAPYEQYF	.	.	TRBV18	TRBJ2-7	14
TGTGCCTGGAGTGTAGGTGGAGGGGTTCAGGGGGCCCCACGGAGCACTGAAGCTTTCTTT	CAWSVGGGVQGAPRSTEAFF	TRBD1	.	TRBV30	TRBJ1-1	20
TGTGCCAGCAGTTGGGACAGGGGTTTTGGGGAGCAGTACTTC	CASSWDRGFGEQYF	TRBD1	.	TRBV7-9	TRBJ2-7	14
TGCGCCAGCAGCTCGGGATCCGGTAATGAAAAACTGTTTTTT	CASSSGSGNEKLFF	.	.	TRBV5-1	TRBJ1-4	14
TGCGCCAGCAGCCTCGAGGGGGCGTCCTACAATGAGCAGTTCTTC	CASSLEGASYNEQFF	TRBD1	.	TRBV5-1	TRBJ2-1	15
TGTGCCAGCAGCCACGGGACTAGCGGAGGACAAGAGACCCAGTACTTC	CASSHGTSGGQETQYF	TRBD2	.	TRBV3-1/TRBV3-2	TRBJ2-5	16
TGTGCCATCAGTAAGGACAGGGAGAAAAATTCACCCCTCCACTTT	CAISKDREKNSPLHF	TRBD1	.	TRBV10-3	TRBJ1-6	15
TGCGCCAGCAGCTCATCTAGCGGGAGAAACATTCAGTACTTC	CASSSSSGRNIQYF	TRBD2	.	TRBV5-1	TRBJ2-4	14
TGTGCCAGCAGCCGCCAGGGGGTTAACACTGAAGCTTTCTTT	CASSRQGVNTEAFF	TRBD1	.	TRBV14	TRBJ1-1	14
TGTGCCATCAGTGAGTGGACCAATGAGCAGTTCTTC	CAISEWTNEQFF	.	.	TRBV10-3	TRBJ2-1	12
TGCGCCAGCAGCTTGGCTCAAAGGGGAACCGGGGAGCTGTTTTTT	CASSLAQRGTGELFF	.	.	TRBV5-1	TRBJ2-2	15
TGTGCCAGCAGCCAAGACCTCTACAATGAGCAGTTCTTC	CASSQDLYNEQFF	.	.	TRBV14	TRBJ2-1	13
TGTGCCAGCAGTCCCCGGGACCTGCCCGGGAACGAGCAGTACTTC	CASSPRDLPGNEQYF	.	.	TRBV27	TRBJ2-7	15
TGCGCCAGCAGCCTACAGAACACCGGGGAGCTGTTTTTT	CASSLQNTGELFF	.	.	TRBV5-1	TRBJ2-2	13
TGTGCCAGCAGCCTTAGCGGGGGTACATACGAGCAGTACTTC	CASSLSGGTYEQYF	TRBD2	.	TRBV7-8	TRBJ2-7	14
TGTGCCAGCATCGCTGGCTACACCTTC	CASIAGYTF	.	.	TRBV6-4	TRBJ1-2	9
TGTGCCAGTAGTATAGATCCGAGTCGGGATCAGCCCCAGCATTTT	CASSIDPSRDQPQHF	.	.	TRBV19	TRBJ1-5	15
TGTGCCAGCAGCCAGGGGGACAGGGGTAATTCACCCCTCCACTTT	CASSQGDRGNSPLHF	TRBD1	.	TRBV3-1/TRBV3-2	TRBJ1-6	15
TGTGCCAGCAGTGCGGGCCGAAGTGCAACTAATGAAAAACTGTTTTTT	CASSAGRSATNEKLFF	.	few	TRBV25-1	TRBJ1-4	16
TGTGCCAGCAGCGTAGTCGGAACAGCTGACTATGGCTACACCTTC	CASSVVGTADYGYTF	.	.	TRBV9	TRBJ1-2	15
TGCGCCAGCAGCCAAGATCCGAGGCTAGCGGGGGGGCCAGGGGAGACCCAGTACTTC	CASSQDPRLAGGPGETQYF	TRBD2	.	TRBV4-1	TRBJ2-5	19
TGTGCCAGCACCTCCCCGGGGGGCACCTACGAGCAGTACTTC	CASTSPGGTYEQYF	.	.	TRBV6-6	TRBJ2-7	14
TGTGCCAGTAGTATTCGGGGGGCCAACTCCTACGAGCAGTACTTC	CASSIRGANSYEQYF	.	.	TRBV19	TRBJ2-7	15
TGTGCCAGCAGCTTTTACAGGGGGGGCAATCAGCCCCAGCATTTT	CASSFYRGGNQPQHF	TRBD1	once	TRBV28	TRBJ1-5	15
TGCGCCAGCAGTCCCGGGACAGGGTCCTACAATGAGCAGTTCTTC	CASSPGTGSYNEQFF	TRBD1	.	TRBV4-1	TRBJ2-1	15
TGTGCCAGCAGTCCAGGGGGATTCTATGGCTACACCTTC	CASSPGGFYGYTF	TRBD1	.	TRBV28	TRBJ1-2	13
TGCGCCAGCAGCCCCCTCGGACTAGCGGCAGAGACCCAGTACTTC	CASSPLGLAAETQYF	TRBD2	once	TRBV5-1	TRBJ2-5	15
TGTGCCAGCAGTTTATACGGCGGGAAGGCCGACACAGATACGCAGTATTTT	CASSLYGGKADTDTQYF	.	.	TRBV27	TRBJ2-3	17
TGTGCCAGCAGCTTAGATCGGAGAGGCTCCTACAATGAGCAGTTCTTC	CASSLDRRGSYNEQFF	.	.	TRBV7-6	TRBJ2-1	16
TGTGCCAGCAGCTCTCAGGGGGCAAAGCCCCAGCATTTT	CASSSQGAKPQHF	TRBD1	few	TRBV5-4	TRBJ1-5	13
TGTGCCAGCAGTCGGACAGGGCCCCCTAACTATGGCTACACCTTC	CASSRTGPPNYGYTF	TRBD1	.	TRBV28	TRBJ1-2	15
TGTGCCAGCAGCGTAGTTGCGGGGGGGGGCACAGATACGCAGTATTTT	CASSVVAGGGTDTQYF	TRBD2	.	TRBV9	TRBJ2-3	16
TGTGCCAGCAGCCACGGTGGACTAACAACTTGGAATGAGCAGTTCTTC	CASSHGGLTTWNEQFF	.	.	TRBV4-2	TRBJ2-1	16
TGTGCCAGCAGCTTGCAAGCGGGGGGGAACACCGGGGAGCTGTTTTTT	CASSLQAGGNTGELFF	TRBD2	.	TRBV11-2	TRBJ2-2	16
TGTGCCAGCAGCGCAAAACTAGCGGGAGGAGGCAATGAGCAGTTCTTC	CASSAKLAGGGNEQFF	TRBD2	.	TRBV9	TRBJ2-1	16
TGTGCCAGCAGCGTAGGTTCCGGGCTAGCGATGTACTTC	CASSVGSGLAMYF	.	.	TRBV9	TRBJ2-5	13
TGCGCCAGCAGCTTGGGGAGCACAGATACGCAGTATTTT	CASSLGSTDTQYF	.	.	TRBV5-1	TRBJ2-3	13
TGTGCCAGTAGTATGGGGGGAGTTGGGTACGAGCAGTACTTC	CASSMGGVGYEQYF	.	.	TRBV19	TRBJ2-7	14